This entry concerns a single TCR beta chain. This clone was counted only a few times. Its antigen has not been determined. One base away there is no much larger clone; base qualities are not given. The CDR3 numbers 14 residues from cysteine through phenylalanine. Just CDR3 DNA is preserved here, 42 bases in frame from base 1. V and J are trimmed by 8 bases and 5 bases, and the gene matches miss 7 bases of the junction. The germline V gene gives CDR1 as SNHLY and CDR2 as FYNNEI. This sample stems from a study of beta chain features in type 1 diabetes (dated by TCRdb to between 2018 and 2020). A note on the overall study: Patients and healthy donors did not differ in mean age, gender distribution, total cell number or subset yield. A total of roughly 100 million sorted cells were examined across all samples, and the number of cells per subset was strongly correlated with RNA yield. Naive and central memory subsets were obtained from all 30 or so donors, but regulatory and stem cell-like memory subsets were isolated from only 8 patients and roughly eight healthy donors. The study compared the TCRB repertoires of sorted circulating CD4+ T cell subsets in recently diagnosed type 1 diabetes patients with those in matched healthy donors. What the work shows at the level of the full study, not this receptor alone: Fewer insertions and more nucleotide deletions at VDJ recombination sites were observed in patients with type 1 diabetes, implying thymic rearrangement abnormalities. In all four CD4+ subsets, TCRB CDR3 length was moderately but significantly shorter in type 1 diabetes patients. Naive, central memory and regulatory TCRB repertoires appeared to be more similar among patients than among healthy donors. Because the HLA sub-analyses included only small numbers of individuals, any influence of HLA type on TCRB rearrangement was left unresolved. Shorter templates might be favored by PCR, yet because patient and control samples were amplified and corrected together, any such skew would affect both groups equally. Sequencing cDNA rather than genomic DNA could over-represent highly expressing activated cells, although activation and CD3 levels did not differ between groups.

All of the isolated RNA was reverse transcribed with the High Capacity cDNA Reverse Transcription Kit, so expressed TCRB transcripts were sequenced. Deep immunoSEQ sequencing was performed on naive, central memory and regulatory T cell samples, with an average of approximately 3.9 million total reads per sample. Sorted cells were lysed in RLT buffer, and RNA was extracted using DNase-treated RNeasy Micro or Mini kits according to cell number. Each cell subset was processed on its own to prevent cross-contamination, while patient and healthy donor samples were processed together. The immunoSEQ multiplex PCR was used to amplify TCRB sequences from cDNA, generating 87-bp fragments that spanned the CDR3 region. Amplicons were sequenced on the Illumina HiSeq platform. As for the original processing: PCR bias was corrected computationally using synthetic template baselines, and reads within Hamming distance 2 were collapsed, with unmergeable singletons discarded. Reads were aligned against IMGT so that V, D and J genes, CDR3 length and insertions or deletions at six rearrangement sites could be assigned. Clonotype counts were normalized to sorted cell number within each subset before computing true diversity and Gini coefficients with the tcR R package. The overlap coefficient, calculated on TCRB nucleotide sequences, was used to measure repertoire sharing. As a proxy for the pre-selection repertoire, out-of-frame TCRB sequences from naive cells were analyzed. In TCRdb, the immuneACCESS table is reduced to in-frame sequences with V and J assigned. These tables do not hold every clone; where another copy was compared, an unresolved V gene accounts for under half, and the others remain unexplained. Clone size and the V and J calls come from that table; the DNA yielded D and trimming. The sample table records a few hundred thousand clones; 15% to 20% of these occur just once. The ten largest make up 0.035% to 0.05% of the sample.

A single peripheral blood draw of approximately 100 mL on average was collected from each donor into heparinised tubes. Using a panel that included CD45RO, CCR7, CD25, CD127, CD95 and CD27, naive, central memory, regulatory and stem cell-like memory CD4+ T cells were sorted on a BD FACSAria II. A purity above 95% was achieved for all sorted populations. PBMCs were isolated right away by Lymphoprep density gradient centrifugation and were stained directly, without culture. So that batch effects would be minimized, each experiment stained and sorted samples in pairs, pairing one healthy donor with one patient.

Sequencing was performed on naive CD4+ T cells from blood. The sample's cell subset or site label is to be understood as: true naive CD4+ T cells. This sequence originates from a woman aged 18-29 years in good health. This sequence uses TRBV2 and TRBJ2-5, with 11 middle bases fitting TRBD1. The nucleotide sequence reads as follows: TGTGCCAGCGGAAGGGACAGGGGGTGGGAGACCCAGTACTTC. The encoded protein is CASGRDRGWETQYF.